This T cell receptor beta chain was recovered during a study of blood T cells in healthy people across ages. General study results and limits: Older individuals had lower TCR beta diversity per million T cells (the decline was roughly linear).

A second PCR, run for about 7 to 11 cycles, used a sample-barcoded 5' primer plus a J-beta primer mix. TCRdb itself ran the 5' RACE reads through MiXCR, one entry per CDR3 protein. The sample yields about 500,000 distinct CDR3 sequences, 24% seen once. Turning to this clonotype: Its specificity is not known.

Trimming removed 3 bases from V and 4 bases from J, with 5 bases in between. Germline-derived CDR1 and CDR2 are MGHDK and SYGVNS. This CDR3 is 12 amino acids long. The sample was also reused in another study, on T cells of mothers and their children. Turning to that study: With the M1S primer of the second PCR, sample barcodes and 2-4 random nucleotides were added. Regardless of relatedness, pairs show thymic selection shaping TCR recombination output in a similar manner. Related mother and child pairs showed slightly greater overlap (not significant) than unrelated pairs did.

The receptor's source is a boy aged 10-17 years in good health. Material: blood. V gene TRBV25-1 combines with J gene TRBJ2-3; D unclear. The CDR3 DNA follows: TGTGCCAGCAGTGATTACGCAGATACGCAGTATTTT. It translates to CASSDYADTQYF.